This record concerns one T cell receptor beta chain sequence. This clone was recorded a few times. The antigen it binds to is not known. No base quality values were provided; no much bigger clone lies one nucleotide off. The record originates from a study of cytomegalovirus exposure and HLA in healthy donors (dated by TCRdb to 2016 to 2017). For the study in its entirety: In an earlier analysis of some 610 of the donors, 276 Gb of sequence data and approximately 100 million unique TCR beta sequences from about 179 million T cells were reported. A few DR-DQ haplotypes were treated as single units for association and clustering because of strong linkage in the cohort. The study used immunosequencing to profile the T cell repertoires of several hundred subjects and linked those repertoires to cytomegalovirus serostatus. Donor age, sex, ethnicity and CMV serostatus were compiled alongside the repertoire data. An earlier analysis of 500 to 650 of the donors applied high-throughput TCR beta sequencing to assess whether each TCR beta V gene segment acted as functional or pseudogenic. On average, around 240,000 unique TCR beta nucleotide sequences were sequenced per donor among 350 to 400 genotyped donors of the cohort, with 15% to 20% of those sequences being non-productive. A later analysis re-examined previously published TCR beta repertoires from several hundred donors and added high-resolution HLA genotyping to investigate patterns of TCR occurrence. HLA typing covered class I and class II loci at four-digit resolution. Genome-wide SNP genotypes for about 65% of the 666 donors were used in a later genetic analysis, which treated that subset as a discovery cohort. The study combined high-throughput TCR immunosequencing, statistical association of individual TCRs with disease status, and machine learning to predict cytomegalovirus infection status. The number of typed donors differed by locus: about 620-640 for A, B, C, DRB1 and DQB1; approximately 540 for DQA1; approximately 600 for DPA1; and 400 to 480 for DPB1. An early release covering about 600 HLA-typed donors comprised roughly 300 gigabases of sequencing data and about 90 million unique TCR sequences. In addition to the first cohort of roughly 670 subjects, a separate validation cohort of about 120 different subjects was used. Every repertoire in the discovery cohort had been generated on one and the same sequencing platform. Of the roughly 400 genotyped donors, over 65% fell in the genetic ancestry cluster associated with self-reported Caucasian donors. Rather than using new phenotypic data, the later analysis identified candidate immune exposures from TCR beta sequences and from how often those sequences occurred across donors. The study aimed to test whether cataloging public T cell receptors could reveal signatures of past pathogen exposure. Results and caveats for the whole study, not just this receptor: Strong co-occurrence of HLA alleles, especially DR and DQ, made assigning TCR associations to individual alleles difficult. Because the 87-base-pair reads could not distinguish some IMGT-functional V segments, including TRBV6-2 and TRBV6-3, those segments were excluded. V-gene and J-gene trimming of TCR beta chains was associated with a missense DCLRE1C variant in a later genetic analysis, and the association was replicated in an independent cohort. In a later analysis, HLA-associated TCR beta chains were found to be more clonally expanded and to have lower generation probabilities than equally common non-associated chains. Immune exposure information for the cohort was limited to CMV serostatus. Three of the identified cytomegalovirus-associated TCR beta chains were confirmed in vitro to be specific for cytomegalovirus antigens. The study gave a list of about 150 TCR beta chains associated with cytomegalovirus. It was suggested by the authors that the approach could potentially be generalized to other disease states and immunological phenotypes. The earlier analysis of almost 600 of the donors excluded 15 to 20 rarely observed V segments, including chromosome 9 orphons, because counts were too low. While some public TCRs were present in many individuals, most TCR sequences turned up only very rarely across donors. Broadly in line with IMGT annotations, most TCR beta V segments showed up in productive rearrangements about 87% or about 30% of the time in an earlier analysis of about 500 of the donors. Linkage disequilibrium might explain the correlated functional status among segregating V segments, but an unknown experimental factor could not be excluded. In a later analysis, several top co-occurrence clusters were reported to appear linked to parvovirus B19, influenza, CMV and Epstein-Barr virus. Presence/absence analyses assumed roughly uniform sequencing depth across donors, an assumption that may not hold. A group of highly shared sequence variants was considered likely to be a technical artifact of the sequencing pipeline. In a later genetic analysis, fewer N-insertions in productive TCRs were reported among donors in an Asian-associated ancestry cluster than the approximately 630-donor mean. A further reported finding was that TCR beta sequences accurately predicted the HLA-A and HLA-B alleles for most subjects in the first cohort. According to a later analysis, TCR association rates differed among HLA loci, with DRB1 alleles showing the most associated TCRs and HLA-C alleles showing the fewest. In both the original and validation cohorts, the classifier was reported to diagnose cytomegalovirus status with high specificity and sensitivity. Because some donors lacked HLA typing at each locus, the association tests relied only on the typed subset. In a later analysis, most CMV-associated TCR beta chains were found to appear HLA-restricted, with HLA associations seemingly driven largely by CMV exposure. In a later analysis, more than 15,000 TCR beta sequences were associated with specific HLA alleles at a false discovery rate of 0.05. Only TCR beta chains were sequenced in this cohort, and the absence of alpha or paired-chain data limited detectable features.

In total, 630 or so healthy bone marrow donors made up the cohort. At the time of sampling, all cohort members were nominally healthy, though unrecorded immune exposures were likely present. The donor tested CMV seropositive and was one of the 289 seropositive cohort members. Every donor gave a peripheral blood sample, and the peripheral blood mononuclear cells from that sample were used for TCR beta sequencing. The Qiagen DNeasy Blood Extraction Kit was used to extract genomic DNA from the blood cell samples. The germline V gene (reference sequence) provides CDR1 LNHNV and CDR2 YYDKDF. Deletion took 0 bases off V and 3 bases off J, with a span of 15 bases between the germline ends. The CDR3 covers 17 residues, taking in both the cysteine and the phenylalanine. The only DNA kept is the CDR3, 51 bases in frame from the first base. Library preparation used the immunoSEQ multiplex PCR assay. For the multiplex PCR, a mixture combining 60 forward primers for TCR Vbeta segments and 13 reverse primers for TCR Jbeta segments was used. A multiplex PCR assay on genomic DNA amplified the CDR3 region of rearranged TCR beta genes. Amplified TCR beta libraries were sequenced as 87-base-pair reads on the Illumina HiSeq System. On the authors' methods: A later analysis tallied around 82 million unique TCR beta chains across the 700 or so repertoires, and some 12 million of those chains were shared by two or more donors. Raw reads were error-corrected and collapsed into unique sequences by a nearest-neighbor algorithm in which closely related sequences were merged to remove PCR and sequencing errors. V, D and J gene segments were assigned by aligning CDR3 sequences to IMGT reference sequences. Each retained sequence needed at least a six-nucleotide match to both a V gene segment and a J gene segment. Rearrangements were called productive when the CDR3 lacked stop codons and stayed in frame with V and J; all others were non-productive. CDR3 was defined by IMGT convention, running from the second conserved V-encoded cysteine to the conserved J-encoded phenylalanine. Sequences without an unambiguous match to a single V gene segment were excluded from the earlier analysis of several hundred of the donors. In an earlier analysis of a few hundred of the donors, V segments were called functional above 56.7% productive rearrangements and were called segregating when the between-donor standard deviation exceeded 5%. To diagnose cytomegalovirus status from the catalog of TCR beta chain sequences, a statistical classification framework was built. In a later analysis, TCR nucleotide sequences were compared against IMGT/GENE-DB human TR gene sequences so that V and J genes could be assigned. Using the TCRdist pipeline, a later analysis assigned CDR3 sequences along with most-parsimonious VDJ recombination scenarios. In a later analysis, every TCR beta chain was defined by the combination of its CDR3 amino acid sequence and its V-gene family, and reads without a unique V-gene family were dropped. As a way to deal with suspected cross-contamination and a sequencing artifact, a later analysis dropped 450 to 600 nucleotide sequences that were highly shared and had low generation probability. A later analysis calculated a clonal expansion index for each public chain from normalized within-repertoire ranks of inferred template counts. A later analysis computed generation probabilities with a VDJ recombination model fitted to out-of-frame rearrangements, and checked the results against IGoR. A later analysis scored TCR-TCR, TCR-HLA and TCR-CMV co-occurrence with hypergeometric tests, applying a repertoire-size bias correction to TCR pairs. A later analysis estimated false discovery rates by permuting HLA or CMV assignments 20 times. In a later analysis, co-occurring TCRs were grouped with DBSCAN, and TCRdist sequence similarity was added when clustering was performed within HLA-allele-positive subsets. Repertoires with fewer than 30,000 or more than 120,000 public chains, plus five repertoires with anomalous nucleotide sharing, were excluded from co-occurrence clustering. Sourced from immuneACCESS, this table was stored by TCRdb with only in-frame sequences that have V and J called. A share of the clones is absent; for the studies checked, an unresolved V gene accounts for under half, and the remainder has no known explanation. The V and J calls and the clone size are those of that table, but D and trimming were determined from the DNA. The sample table records about 130,000 clones; 77% of these occur just once. The ten largest clones take up around 13% of the sample.

Material for sequencing was PBMCs. This clonotype was sampled from a woman aged 35 to 49 in good health and CMV-seropositive. Recombination connected TRBV15 to TRBJ2-1, with TRBD2 perhaps the D gene, on 7 matching bases. In nucleotide form, the sequence is TGTGCCACCAGCAGAGAGACGGGGGGCGGCGGCTACAATGAGCAGTTCTTC. The translation is CATSRETGGGGYNEQFF. Outside the CDR3, residues come from the reference TRBV15 and TRBJ2-1 proteins, so the full variable domain is: DAMVIQNPRYQVTQFGKPVTLSCSQTLNHNVMYWYQQKSSQAPKLLFHYYDKDFNNEADTPDNFQSRRPNTSFCFLDIRSPGLGDTAMYLCATSRETGGGGYNEQFFGPGTRLTVL.